This is a list of T cell receptor beta chains from one sample in a study of blood T cell repertoires in COVID-19. Sequencing used immunoSEQ multiplex PCR; TCRdb keeps in-frame clones, though not all of them. Of approximately 260,000 clones listed, roughly 85% are singletons. Sequencing was done on a sample of peripheral blood. The receptors shown here come from a man between 60 and 75 years old who had recovered from COVID-19. CDR3s include the opening cysteine and the closing phenylalanine or tryptophan. D genes are given only for firm matches. Not every row has a clone size; where given, it reads once, few, many or a size class.

CDR3 DNA | CDR3 protein | J gene | V gene | D gene | clone size
TGTGCCAGTAGATGGACAGGGAACACCGGGGAGCTGTTTTTT | CASRWTGNTGELFF | TRBJ2-2 | TRBV19 | TRBD1 | -
TGTGCCAGCAGCCAAAGAGGTCTCTCCTACGAGCAGTACTTC | CASSQRGLSYEQYF | TRBJ2-7 | TRBV3-1/TRBV3-2 | - | few
TGCGCCAGCAGCTTGGAAGCGGGGGGAGGCACAGATACGCAGTATTTT | CASSLEAGGGTDTQYF | TRBJ2-3 | TRBV5-1 | TRBD2 | -
TGTGCCAGTAGTCCAATGGGACAGTACACTGAAGCTTTCTTT | CASSPMGQYTEAFF | TRBJ1-1 | TRBV19 | TRBD1 | -
TGTGCCAGCAGTGGAGGGGGCGTTTATGGCTACACCTTC | CASSGGGVYGYTF | TRBJ1-2 | TRBV2 | TRBD1 | once
TGTGCCAGCAGCTTGGAAAGACAGACGGAAGCTTTCTTT | CASSLERQTEAFF | TRBJ1-1 | TRBV5-4 | - | -
TGCGCCAGCAGCCATGACAGGGTCCAAGAGACCCAGTACTTC | CASSHDRVQETQYF | TRBJ2-5 | TRBV4-1 | TRBD1 | -
TGTGCCAGCAGCCAGACCCGGGGGGCAGAGACCCAGTACTTC | CASSQTRGAETQYF | TRBJ2-5 | TRBV7-9 | - | many
TGCGCCAGCAGCTCAACCCGTGGCAGGGTCAGGGTAGAGAATGAGCAGTTCTTC | CASSSTRGRVRVENEQFF | TRBJ2-1 | TRBV5-1 | - | -
TGCGCCAGCAGCTTGGCCGGGGACAGAGAAGAGACCCAGTACTTC | CASSLAGDREETQYF | TRBJ2-5 | TRBV5-1 | TRBD1 | -
TGTGCCAGCAGCCAAGGAGCCTACGGGCAGCCCCAGCATTTT | CASSQGAYGQPQHF | TRBJ1-5 | TRBV7-2 | - | -
TGTGCCAGCAGCCCGACAGGGGGAGGCTACACCTTC | CASSPTGGGYTF | TRBJ1-2 | TRBV7-3 | TRBD1 | -
TGTGCCAGCAGCTTAGGAAGCCTGAGGGAGACCCAGTACTTC | CASSLGSLRETQYF | TRBJ2-5 | TRBV11-2 | - | few
TGTGCCAGCTCACCCGCGAGCTATGGCTACACCTTC | CASSPASYGYTF | TRBJ1-2 | TRBV18 | - | -
TGTGCCAGCTCACCACAGGGACAGGGCGACGAGCAGTACTTC | CASSPQGQGDEQYF | TRBJ2-7 | TRBV18 | TRBD1 | -
TGCAGCGTCGGGGGTCTAGCGGGGGGCTTGAGCTCCTACGAGCAGTACTTC | CSVGGLAGGLSSYEQYF | TRBJ2-7 | TRBV29-1 | TRBD2 | -
TGTGCCAGCGTTATGGATGCGGGGTTGGGGCGGGATGGCTACACCTTC | CASVMDAGLGRDGYTF | TRBJ1-2 | TRBV28 | - | once
TGCGCCAGCAGCTCCCCTAGCGGGAGGGTTACAGATACGCAGTATTTT | CASSSPSGRVTDTQYF | TRBJ2-3 | TRBV5-1 | TRBD2 | -
TGTGCCAGCAGCCCACAGGTTTACACTGAAGCTTTCTTT | CASSPQVYTEAFF | TRBJ1-1 | TRBV5-6 | - | -
TGTGCCAGCAGCCAAACCGCACCTAGCGCCGGGGAGCTGTTTTTT | CASSQTAPSAGELFF | TRBJ2-2 | TRBV3-1/TRBV3-2 | - | -
TGTGCCAGCAGCGTCCACGCGGACAGGGGGAACACCGGGGAGCTGTTTTTT | CASSVHADRGNTGELFF | TRBJ2-2 | TRBV9 | TRBD1 | -
TGTGCCAGCAGTTATACAGGGGTGAACACTGAAGCTTTCTTT | CASSYTGVNTEAFF | TRBJ1-1 | TRBV6-2/TRBV6-3 | TRBD1 | -
TGTGCCAGCAGTGGTCTGAGTATCTATGGCTACACCTTC | CASSGLSIYGYTF | TRBJ1-2 | TRBV2 | - | -
TGTGCCAGCTCACTAACAGGGGCGAGCTCCTACGAGCAGTACTTC | CASSLTGASSYEQYF | TRBJ2-7 | TRBV18 | TRBD1 | few
TGTGCCAGCAGCTTAGGACAGGGGTCGGGTCAGCCCCAGCATTTT | CASSLGQGSGQPQHF | TRBJ1-5 | TRBV7-8 | TRBD1 | once
TGTGCCAGCAGCGCCGGGACTAGCGGCAACAATGAGCAGTTCTTC | CASSAGTSGNNEQFF | TRBJ2-1 | TRBV7-9 | TRBD2 | -
TGTGCCAGCAGTTTCGGGCAGGGGGGCCACGGGACTGAAGCTTTCTTT | CASSFGQGGHGTEAFF | TRBJ1-1 | TRBV6-2/TRBV6-3 | TRBD1 | once
TGTGCCAGCAGCTTGGACCCGCTAGCGGGCAGCCAAGAGACCCAGTACTTC | CASSLDPLAGSQETQYF | TRBJ2-5 | TRBV5-4 | TRBD2 | once
TGTGCCAGCAGGGACAGCCTATTAGGGCCCCTCCACTTT | CASRDSLLGPLHF | TRBJ1-6 | TRBV27 | - | few
TGTGCCAGCAGCTTAAGGGCAGGGCTCCCTGGGGCCAACGTCCTGACTTTC | CASSLRAGLPGANVLTF | TRBJ2-6 | TRBV7-3 | - | -
TGTGCCAGCAACGAACTCCCCTCTCCGAAATACGAGCAGTACTTC | CASNELPSPKYEQYF | TRBJ2-7 | TRBV6-5 | - | -
TGTGCCAGCAGTTTTATCCCGGGGAATGAGCAGTTCTTC | CASSFIPGNEQFF | TRBJ2-1 | TRBV12-3/TRBV12-4 | - | -
TGCGCCAGCAGCCAAAACACAGGTTCCCGAGAGACCCAGTACTTC | CASSQNTGSRETQYF | TRBJ2-5 | TRBV4-1 | - | -
TGTGCCTGGAGTGGGGACCGACTAGCGGAATACACCGGGGAGCTGTTTTTT | CAWSGDRLAEYTGELFF | TRBJ2-2 | TRBV30 | TRBD2 | -
TGTGCCAGCAGCCGCGAGAGCGGGACTGAAGCTTTCTTT | CASSRESGTEAFF | TRBJ1-1 | TRBV11-3 | - | many
TGCGCCAGCAGCTTGGCTAGCGGGAGGGTGGATGAGCAGTTCTTC | CASSLASGRVDEQFF | TRBJ2-1 | TRBV5-1 | TRBD2 | few
TGTGCTAGTGGTTTAGATCGGGGTCCTTATGTTTTT | CASGLDRGPYVF | TRBJ2-2 | TRBV12-5 | - | -
TGCAGTGCTAGTATCAGGGTGTACGAGCAGTACTTC | CSASIRVYEQYF | TRBJ2-7 | TRBV20-1 | - | -
TGTGCCAGCAGGCCGGGACAGGGGCTATCCTACGAGCAGTACTTC | CASRPGQGLSYEQYF | TRBJ2-7 | TRBV6-5 | TRBD1 | -
TGTGCCAGTAGAAAGACAGGGGGCAACAATCAGCCCCAGCATTTT | CASRKTGGNNQPQHF | TRBJ1-5 | TRBV19 | TRBD1 | -
TGCAGCGTTGAACTGGGGGTAGCGGGAGGCCTTTTTAATGAGCAGTTCTTC | CSVELGVAGGLFNEQFF | TRBJ2-1 | TRBV29-1 | TRBD2 | -
TGTGCCAGCAGCCTAAAGGCGGGCAGCGGGAGGTCGTCCTACAATGAGCAGTTCTTC | CASSLKAGSGRSSYNEQFF | TRBJ2-1 | TRBV7-9 | TRBD2 | -
TGTGCCTGGAGGGTAGCGAATACGAACACCGGGGAGCTGTTTTTT | CAWRVANTNTGELFF | TRBJ2-2 | TRBV30 | - | -